This T cell receptor (beta chain) was identified in a study of T cells after yellow fever vaccination. Study-level background: Preparation of the low-cell-number fractions used SMART-Seq v4 Ultra Low Input.

Germline V gene data show CDR1 as SGHTA and CDR2 as FQGNSA. Trimming shortened V by 0 bases and J by 7 bases, and 13 bases separated the two germline ends. The CDR3 loop spans 14 amino acids. General study findings and limits: Clonotypes found in both CD4 and CD8 compartments made up a small share.

Making TCR cDNA involved 5'RACE template switching, which added UMIs and a universal primer site. A single record per CDR3 protein comes from TCRdb applying MiXCR to the 5' RACE reads. The sample holds about 580,000 distinct CDR3 sequences, around 16% seen once. This clonotype was observed a few times. Its antigen is unknown. The receptor comes from a man between 18 and 29 years old who received the YFV17D yellow fever vaccine. This chain joins TRBV7-2 and TRBJ2-7; possibly TRBD1 for D (5 bases). The source material was PBMCs, sampled 5 days after the first yellow fever vaccination. The CDR3 nucleotides read TGTGCCAGCAGCTTAGCGGGGCCCTGGGAAGAGCAGTACTTC. Amino acids: CASSLAGPWEEQYF.